This TCR beta chain was identified in a study of blood T cell repertoires in COVID-19. Per the study methods: Amplification from reference gene primers served as the basis for estimated nucleated cell counts. Clones were read by immunoSEQ multiplex PCR, and TCRdb kept only the in-frame ones, dropping some. The DNA gave D and trimming, while V, J and clone size come from that table. The data contain fewer than 250,000 clones, 87% of them singletons. The participants were between about 18 and 90 years old and came from fewer than 25 US areas. CDR1 and CDR2 (germline): SNHLY, FYNNEI. Germline trimming cut 6 bases from V and 8 bases from J; bases unmatched to any gene: 12. The length of the CDR3 is 14 residues.

The gene calls are TRBV2 and TRBJ1-2; 7 bases align to TRBD1. This TCR came from a young man who had recovered from COVID-19. Sequenced sample: PBMCs or T cells enriched from blood (not recorded which). CDR3 sequence: CASSSTGLHWGYTF. The CDR3 nucleotides read TGTGCCAGCAGCTCGACAGGGCTGCATTGGGGCTACACCTTC.